The 22 T cell receptor beta chains in this list originate from one sample, sequenced in a study of molecular identifiers for immune sequencing clone quantification. TCRdb analysed the PCR reads with MiXCR anew, one entry per CDR3 protein. This table holds about 65,000 distinct CDR3 sequences, about 18% found once. Sequencing was performed on naive CD8+ T cells from blood, with Jurkat cell RNA spiked in. Subset defined: FACS-sorted CD8+CD4-CCR7+CD45RA+ naive T cells. The receptors come from a human donor in good health. Some libraries in this study had Jurkat cell RNA spiked in.

This clonotype was counted at least ten times. This sequence joins TRBV5-1 and TRBJ2-3; TRBD1 matches 7 bases. V lost 4 bases, J lost 0 bases, and 5 bases stayed unmatched. From germline, CDR1 is SGHRS and CDR2 YFSETQ. CDR3 size: 15 residues. CDR3 coding DNA: TGCGCCAGCAGCCCATGGACAGGAAGCACAGATACGCAGTATTTT. It specifies CASSPWTGSTDTQYF.

This clonotype has a count of ten or more. J is TRBJ2-5 and V is TRBV11-2; no definite D call. CDR3 size: 12 residues. V was trimmed by 1 base and J by 1 base, leaving 1 base between them. Germline V lookup: CDR1 SGHAT, CDR2 FQNNGV. The CDR3 sequence: CASSLAQETQYF. Written as DNA, the CDR3 is TGTGCCAGCAGCTTAGCCCAAGAGACCCAGTACTTC.

Remarks on this clonotype: A read error may explain this, as a much larger clone is one base away. CDR3 sequence (DNA): TGTGCCAGCAGTCCCGTAGCGGGAGGGACAGATGCGCAGTATTTT. This codes for CASSPVAGGTDAQYF. The rearrangement joins TRBV12-3 or TRBV12-4 to TRBJ2-3, with TRBD2 matching over 11 bases. The length of the CDR3 is 15 residues.

In its sample, this clonotype was seen many times. J is TRBJ2-5 and V is TRBV29-1; tentatively, D is TRBD2 (5 bases). The CDR3 sequence is 14 residues long. The germline CDR1 and CDR2 sequences are SQVTM and ANQGSEA. V was pared by 6 bases and J by 4 bases, with 18 bases between. The CDR3 loop is CSVPLGSIGETQYF. CDR3 nucleotide sequence: TGCAGCGTCCCCCTGGGGAGCATTGGAGAGACCCAGTACTTC. The full variable domain, rest sourced from reference TRBV29-1 and TRBJ2-5, is SAVISQKPSRDICQRGTSLTIQCQVDSQVTMMFWYRQQPGQSLTLIATANQGSEATYESGFVIDKFPISRPNLTFSTLTVSNMSPEDSSIYLCSVPLGSIGETQYFGPGTRLLVL.

At least ten counts were recorded for this clonotype. Here the CDR3 reads CASSPWDRMLAVGGYTF. In nucleotides, the CDR3 is TGTGCCAGCAGTCCTTGGGACAGGATGTTAGCGGTCGGAGGCTACACCTTC. The V gene is TRBV28, the J gene TRBJ1-2, with 8 bases fitting TRBD1. Germline assignment: CDR1 MDHEN and CDR2 SYDVKM. The junction had 19 bases not matched to a gene; V was cut back by 5 bases and J by 8 bases. This CDR3 has 17 amino acids.

There are many counts of this clonotype. The gene calls are TRBV20-1 and TRBJ2-1; a weak D match, TRBD2 (6 bases). V lost 5 bases to trimming and J lost 7 bases, with 27 bases between them. Germline CDR1 is DFQATT and CDR2 is SNEGSKA (reference sequence). This CDR3 contains 17 residues. The CDR3 nucleotides read TGCAGTGCTGAAGGCGGGGATTCAGGGCACCGCTGGAATGAGCAGTTCTTC. Translated, it gives CSAEGGDSGHRWNEQFF.

The table lists this clonotype with many counts. The chain is built from TRBV6-2 or TRBV6-3 and TRBJ1-1, with D hard to call. Germline-derived CDR1 and CDR2 are MNHEY and SVGEGT. CDR3 length equals 17 residues. V was cut by 2 bases and J by 0 bases, with 16 bases left in between. CDR3 DNA: TGTGCCAGCAGTTACCAGCCAGTCAAGAAGATGAACACTGAAGCTTTCTTT. This encodes CASSYQPVKKMNTEAFF.

The chain links TRBV5-3 to TRBJ1-2; the D gene is possibly TRBD1 (6 bases). TRBV5-3 is recorded as an ORF, its role being uncertain. The CDR3 is 14 amino acids. The ends were cut back, 8 bases at V and 5 bases at J, with 19 bases in the middle. CDR3 region: CASSPWSGDYGYTF. The CDR3 DNA is TGTGCCAGCAGCCCATGGTCAGGGGATTATGGCTACACCTTC.

The chain combines TRBV9 with TRBJ2-5, with a tentative D call TRBD2 (6 bases). The CDR3 consists of 13 residues. The germline V gene encodes CDR1 SGDLS and CDR2 YYNGEE. The V end was cut by 0 bases, the J end by 5 bases, with 8 bases between. The CDR3, as DNA: TGTGCCAGCAGCGTAGCGGGAGCGGAGACCCAGTACTTC. This encodes CASSVAGAETQYF. Supplemented by reference TRBV9 and TRBJ2-5, the full variable domain reads DSGVTQTPKHLITATGQRVTLRCSPRSGDLSVYWYQQSLDQGLQFLIQYYNGEERAKGNILERFSAQQFPDLHSELNLSSLELGDSALYFCASSVAGAETQYFGPGTRLLVL.

This clonotype has a count of ten or more. The CDR3 coding sequence is TGTGCCAGCTCCGTGCCCCCCGGCTACGAGCAGTACTTC. Protein sequence: CASSVPPGYEQYF. The chain recombines TRBV18 with TRBJ2-7; D gene uncertain. Germline V gene data show CDR1 as KGHSH and CDR2 as LQKENI. Trimming took off 6 bases at V and 3 bases at J, with 12 bases between the two ends. This CDR3 comprises 13 residues.

With regard to this clonotype: This may come from a read error, since a much larger clone is one base off. The chain uses TRBV18 and TRBJ1-4; a weak D match, TRBD1 (5 bases). The CDR3 has 16 residues. The V end lost 2 bases, the J end lost 0 bases, and 10 bases lay between the germline ends. Germline assignment: CDR1 KGHSH and CDR2 LQKENI. The CDR3 region has the DNA TGTGCCAGCTCACCAACCTACAGGACAACTAATGAAAAACTGTTTTTT. It translates to CASSPTYRTTNEKLFF.

This clonotype showed up many times. This chain links TRBV6-2 or TRBV6-3 with TRBJ1-2; possibly TRBD1 for D (6 bases). CDR3 length: 15 amino acids. Germline loops: CDR1 MNHEY, CDR2 SVGEGT. V dropped 5 bases and J dropped 6 bases, with 19 bases sitting between them. As DNA, the CDR3 is TGTGCCAGCAGTACTCCCGTGGGGGGCGTCAATGGCTACACCTTC. As protein: CASSTPVGGVNGYTF.

Remarks on this clonotype: Since a much larger clone is just one base distant, this may be a read error. V usage is TRBV5-1 and J usage is TRBJ2-3, with 15 bases that match TRBD2. Per germline, CDR1 SGHRS and CDR2 YFSETQ. The CDR3 runs 16 residues. In DNA form, the CDR3 reads TGCGCCAGCAGCATTGGGACTAGCGGGAGGACAGATACGCAGTGTTTT. It is translated as CASSIGTSGRTDTQCF.

A remark on this clonotype: The junction and the germline gene differ at one end; a read error may be behind it. The chain combines TRBV4-3 with TRBJ1-1; D perhaps matches TRBD1 (6 bases). Germline CDR1 is LGHNA and CDR2 is YSLEER. The CDR3 has 16 residues. The CDR3 loop is CASGQATGRVFTEAFF. The DNA for the CDR3 is TGCGCCAGCGGCCAGGCTACAGGGAGGGTGTTCACTGAAGCTTTCTTT.

With respect to this clonotype: A much larger clone is a single base away; this may be a read error. CDR3 bases: TGTGCCAGCAGCCGCCGGGGCGACCAAGAGACCCAGTACTTC. Translated, it gives CASSRRGDQETQYF. V gene TRBV5-5 combines with J gene TRBJ2-5, with D perhaps assigned TRBD1 or TRBD2 (5 bases each). Per germline, CDR1 SGHKS and CDR2 YYEKEE (reference sequence). V lost 4 bases and J lost 0, with 10 bases in between. The CDR3 spans 14 residues.

This clonotype has at least ten counts. The V and J genes are TRBV9 and TRBJ1-1; 7 bases agree with TRBD1. This CDR3 contains 14 residues. Germline loops: CDR1 SGDLS, CDR2 YYNGEE. V shed 7 bases and J 4 bases; nucleotides not matched to a gene: 10. CDR3 sequence (DNA): TGTGCCAGCGGGCAGGGGGAAATTGGCACTGAAGCTTTCTTT. Translation: CASGQGEIGTEAFF.

This chain connects TRBV6-4 to TRBJ1-6; D perhaps matches TRBD1 (5 bases). CDR3 length: 14 amino acids. Germline V gene data show CDR1 as MRHNA and CDR2 as SNTAGT. Trimming left V 6 bases short and J 8 bases short, with 14 bases between. The CDR3 DNA reads TGTGCCAGCAGCACCGGGGGTGTGGATTCACCCCTCCACTTT. Its translation: CASSTGGVDSPLHF.

For this clonotype: A much larger clone differs from this one at a single base, so this may be a read error. This chain uses TRBV29-1 with TRBJ2-1; perhaps TRBD1 as D (5 bases). The CDR3 extends over 13 amino acids. The germline V gene has CDR1 SQVTM and CDR2 ANQGSEA. V lost 7 bases, J lost 4 bases, and 14 bases lay in between. This CDR3 is CSAKQETYNEQFF. The CDR3 DNA reads as TGCAGCGCTAAACAGGAAACTTACAATGAGCAGTTCTTC.

This clonotype occurred many times. CDR3: CAWSPDGNQPQHF. DNA for the CDR3: TGTGCCTGGAGTCCAGACGGAAATCAGCCCCAGCATTTT. V usage is TRBV30 and J usage is TRBJ1-5; D unclear. This CDR3 comprises 13 residues. Germline CDR1 reads GTSNPN; CDR2 reads SVGIG (reference sequence). With 2 bases removed from V and 4 bases from J, the gap between germline ends came to 9 bases.

This clonotype was recorded at least ten times. V is TRBV28 and J is TRBJ2-7; D possibly corresponds to TRBD1 (5 bases). Germline V gives CDR1 MDHEN, CDR2 SYDVKM. The V gene lost 1 base and the J gene lost 2 bases, with 9 bases spanning the gap. The CDR3 spans 14 residues. CDR3 amino acids: CASSLSRVAYEQYF. The CDR3 DNA follows: TGTGCCAGCAGTTTATCCAGGGTTGCCTACGAGCAGTACTTC.

This clonotype was counted ten times or more. The chain couples TRBV27 to TRBJ1-1, with D unresolved. The germline CDR1 and CDR2 sequences are MNHEY and SMNVEV (reference sequence). V was clipped by 3 bases and J by 5 bases, with 16 bases between them. The CDR3 consists of 15 residues. CDR3 amino acids: CASSLKVPLGTEAFF. The CDR3 nucleotides are TGTGCCAGCAGTTTGAAGGTCCCTTTAGGGACTGAAGCTTTCTTT.

This clonotype was counted ten times or more. The rearrangement links TRBV6-2 or TRBV6-3 to TRBJ2-7; tentatively, D is TRBD1 (5 bases). The ends were cut back, 4 bases at V and 0 bases at J, with 13 bases in the middle. Germline assignment: CDR1 MNHEY and CDR2 SVGEGT. The CDR3 is 15 amino acids. The CDR3 is CASSWLQAISYEQYF. The DNA for the CDR3 is TGTGCCAGCAGTTGGCTACAGGCCATCTCCTACGAGCAGTACTTC.